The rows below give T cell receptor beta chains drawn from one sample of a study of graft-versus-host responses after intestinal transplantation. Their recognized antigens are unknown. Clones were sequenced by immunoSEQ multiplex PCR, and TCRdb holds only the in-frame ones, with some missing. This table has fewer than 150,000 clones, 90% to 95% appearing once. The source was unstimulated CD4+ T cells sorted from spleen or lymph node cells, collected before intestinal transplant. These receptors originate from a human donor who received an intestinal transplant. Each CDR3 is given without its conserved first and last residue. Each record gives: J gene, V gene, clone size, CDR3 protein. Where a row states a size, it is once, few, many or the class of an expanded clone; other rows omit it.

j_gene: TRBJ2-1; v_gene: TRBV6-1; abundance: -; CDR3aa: ASSAGTSGYNEQF
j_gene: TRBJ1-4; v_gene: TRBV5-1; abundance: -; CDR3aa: ASSLDALNEKLF
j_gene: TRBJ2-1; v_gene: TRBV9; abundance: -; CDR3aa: ASSGRRGSSYNEQF
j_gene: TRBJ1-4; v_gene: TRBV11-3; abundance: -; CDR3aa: ASSLDLGGEEKLF
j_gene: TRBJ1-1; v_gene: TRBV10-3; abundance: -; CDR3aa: AIKSGTGNTEAF
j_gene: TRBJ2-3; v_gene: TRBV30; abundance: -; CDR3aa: AWSVRAGGVTDTQY
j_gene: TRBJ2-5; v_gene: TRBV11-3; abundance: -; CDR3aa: ASSLNGEWETQY
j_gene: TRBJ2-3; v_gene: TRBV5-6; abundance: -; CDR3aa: ASRNSGGSDTQY
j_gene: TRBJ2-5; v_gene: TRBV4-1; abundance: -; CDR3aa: ASSRTQETQY
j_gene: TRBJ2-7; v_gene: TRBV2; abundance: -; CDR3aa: ASRPTTGSRYEQY
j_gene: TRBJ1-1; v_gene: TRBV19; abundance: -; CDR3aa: ASREWGGEAF
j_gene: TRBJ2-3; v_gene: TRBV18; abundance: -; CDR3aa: ASSLRTSGGLSTDTQY
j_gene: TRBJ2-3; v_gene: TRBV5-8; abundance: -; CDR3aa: ASSLGRRETDTQY
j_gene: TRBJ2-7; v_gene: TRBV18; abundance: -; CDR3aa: ASSQQSGGEYEQY
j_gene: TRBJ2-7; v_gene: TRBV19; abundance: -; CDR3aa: ATKDGAGGNYEQY
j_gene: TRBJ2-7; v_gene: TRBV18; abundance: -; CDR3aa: ASSQSGGGRYEQY
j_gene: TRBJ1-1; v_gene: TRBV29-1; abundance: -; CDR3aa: SARTGGNTEAF
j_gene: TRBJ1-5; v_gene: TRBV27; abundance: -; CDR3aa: ASRWITGTGGYSNQPQH
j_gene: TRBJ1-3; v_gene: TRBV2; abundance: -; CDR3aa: AKARGNTIY
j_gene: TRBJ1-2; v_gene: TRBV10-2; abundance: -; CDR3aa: ASSEKGENYGYT
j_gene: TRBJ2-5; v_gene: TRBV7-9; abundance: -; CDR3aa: ASTKSGAQETQY
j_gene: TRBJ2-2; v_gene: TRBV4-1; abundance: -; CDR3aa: ASSHFPRKGVGELF
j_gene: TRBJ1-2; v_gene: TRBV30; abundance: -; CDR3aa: AWSANYGYT
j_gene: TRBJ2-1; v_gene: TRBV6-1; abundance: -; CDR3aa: ASTGTPYNEQF
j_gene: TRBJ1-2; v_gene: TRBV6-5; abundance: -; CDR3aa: ATVGGAGANGYT
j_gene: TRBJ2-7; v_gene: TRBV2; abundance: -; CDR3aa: ASSVERGAYEQY
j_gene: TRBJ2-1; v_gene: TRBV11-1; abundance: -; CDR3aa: ASSSHRGQF
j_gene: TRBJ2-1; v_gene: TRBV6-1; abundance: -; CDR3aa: ASIPVRARDEQF
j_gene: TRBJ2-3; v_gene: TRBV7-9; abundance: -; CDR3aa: ASSLGTTSTDTQY
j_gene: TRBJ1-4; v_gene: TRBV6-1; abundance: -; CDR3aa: ASSEAGRENEKLF
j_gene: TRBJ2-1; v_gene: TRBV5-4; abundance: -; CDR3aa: ASSLGGGGANNEQF
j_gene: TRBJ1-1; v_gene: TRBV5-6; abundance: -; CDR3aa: ASSPAVNTEAF
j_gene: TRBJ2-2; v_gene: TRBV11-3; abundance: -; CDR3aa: ASSPWAGDTGELF
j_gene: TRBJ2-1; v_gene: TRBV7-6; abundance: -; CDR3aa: ASSRDPQGGEQF
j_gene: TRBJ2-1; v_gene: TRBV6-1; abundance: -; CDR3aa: ASSRSAGGDNEQF
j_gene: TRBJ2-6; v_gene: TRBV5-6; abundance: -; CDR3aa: ASSWAGRTTLRANVLT
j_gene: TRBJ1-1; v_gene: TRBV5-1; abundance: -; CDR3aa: ATGKTGIDTEAF
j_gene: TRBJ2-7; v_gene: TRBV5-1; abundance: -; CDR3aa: ASSLAGGGSYEQY
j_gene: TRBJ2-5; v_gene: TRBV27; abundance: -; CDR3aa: ASRKKLPGLAGGYQETQY
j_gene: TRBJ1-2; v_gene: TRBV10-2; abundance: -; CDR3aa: ASSETRAGPYGYT
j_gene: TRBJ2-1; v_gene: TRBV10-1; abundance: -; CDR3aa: ASSEEGGQEQF
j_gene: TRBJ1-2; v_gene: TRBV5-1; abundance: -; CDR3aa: ASSLDRGGYGYT
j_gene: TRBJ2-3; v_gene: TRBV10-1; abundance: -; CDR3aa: ASSGGQLDTQY
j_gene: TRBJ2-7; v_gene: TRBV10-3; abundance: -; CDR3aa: AISESRQGADEQY
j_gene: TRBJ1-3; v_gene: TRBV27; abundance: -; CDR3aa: ASSRGVGGNTIY
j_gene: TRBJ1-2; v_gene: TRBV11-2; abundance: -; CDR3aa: ASKKAGSGYT
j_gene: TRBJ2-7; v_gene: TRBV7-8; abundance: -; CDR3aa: ASSARQGFTYEQY
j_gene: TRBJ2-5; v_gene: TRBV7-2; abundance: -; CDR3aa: ASSLEVYERRY
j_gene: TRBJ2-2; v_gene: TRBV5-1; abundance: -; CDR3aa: ASSTEGQNTGELF
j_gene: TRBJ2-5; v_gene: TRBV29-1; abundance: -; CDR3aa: SAVQTAEETQY
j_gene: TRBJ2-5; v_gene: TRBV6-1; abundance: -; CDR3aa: ASGSGGGETQY
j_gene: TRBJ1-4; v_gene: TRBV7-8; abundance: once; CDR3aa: ASSFSGTGNEKLF